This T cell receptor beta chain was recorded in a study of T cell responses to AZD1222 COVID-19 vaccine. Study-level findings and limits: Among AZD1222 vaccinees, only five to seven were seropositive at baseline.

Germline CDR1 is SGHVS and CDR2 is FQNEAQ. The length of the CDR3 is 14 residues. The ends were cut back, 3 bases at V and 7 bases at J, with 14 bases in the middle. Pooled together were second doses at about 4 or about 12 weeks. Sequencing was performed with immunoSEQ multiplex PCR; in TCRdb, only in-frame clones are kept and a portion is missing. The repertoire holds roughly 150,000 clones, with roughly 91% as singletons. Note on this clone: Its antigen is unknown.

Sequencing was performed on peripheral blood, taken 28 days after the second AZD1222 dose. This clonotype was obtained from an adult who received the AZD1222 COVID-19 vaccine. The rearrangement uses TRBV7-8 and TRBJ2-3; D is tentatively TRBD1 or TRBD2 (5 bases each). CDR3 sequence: CASSFGAGPNTQYF. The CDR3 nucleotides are TGTGCCAGCAGCTTCGGGGCAGGGCCTAATACGCAGTATTTT.